This TCR beta chain was observed in a study of blood T cell repertoires in COVID-19. About the research overall: Material from acute and convalescent COVID-19 was sourced from the United States, Italy and Spain.

In the authors' workflow: Estimates of nucleated cell counts were drawn from the amplification of reference gene primers. Clones were sequenced by immunoSEQ multiplex PCR, and TCRdb holds only the in-frame ones, with some missing. V, J and clone size are those of that table, while D and trimming were read from the DNA. The sample has some 160,000 clones, 84% seen once; the top ten hold 2.5% to 3%. Patients from Seattle were sampled longitudinally, starting during active infection. The ends lost 6 bases at V and 2 bases at J; junction bases unmatched: 17. Per the germline V gene, CDR1 is ENHRY and CDR2 is SYGVKD. The CDR3 has 20 residues.

The receptor comes from a woman older than 75 with COVID-19, enrolled during active disease. The V call is TRBV10-3, the J call TRBJ2-3, with TRBD2 identical over 13 bases. The sequenced sample was peripheral blood. This CDR3 reads CAIRGTLAGGPVLVTDTQYF. As DNA, the CDR3 is TGTGCCATCAGGGGGACACTAGCGGGAGGGCCGGTTCTTGTCACAGATACGCAGTATTTT.